These T cell receptor beta chains were read from a single sample in a study of breast tumors, draining lymph nodes, adjacent tissues. Via MiXCR, TCRdb re-called the multiplex PCR reads, giving one row per CDR3 protein. The repertoire has nearly 200,000 distinct CDR3 sequences, 30% to 40% of them found once; the top ten carry 4% to 5.5%. The source material was axillary lymph node tissue. Source of these receptors: a female donor with breast cancer. Some clones in this sample may be carry-over from other donors' samples. Each CDR3 is given with its conserved first and last residue. D genes are given only for firm matches. The size entry is marked missing in some rows and otherwise reads once, few, many or a size class.

cdr3_nt: TGTGCCAGCCAATCCAGCGGGGGCTCCTACGAGCAGTACTTC
cdr3_aa: CASQSSGGSYEQYF
clone_size: many
d_call: TRBD2
j_call: TRBJ2-7
v_call: TRBV11-2

cdr3_nt: TGTGCCAGTAGTATGAGTAGCGGGGGCCGTGACCAAGAGACCCAGTACTTC
cdr3_aa: CASSMSSGGRDQETQYF
clone_size: .
d_call: TRBD2
j_call: TRBJ2-5
v_call: TRBV19

cdr3_nt: TGTGCCAGCAGTGAGCGACAGGGAGGATCCGAGCAGTACTTC
cdr3_aa: CASSERQGGSEQYF
clone_size: .
d_call: .
j_call: TRBJ2-7
v_call: TRBV2

cdr3_nt: TGTGCCAGCAGTGCTGACAGGGGGCGGGAGCAGTACTTC
cdr3_aa: CASSADRGREQYF
clone_size: .
d_call: TRBD1
j_call: TRBJ2-7
v_call: TRBV2

cdr3_nt: TGTGCTAGCAGCTACCGACTAGCCCTTGGCAATGAGCAGTTCTTC
cdr3_aa: CASSYRLALGNEQFF
clone_size: many
d_call: TRBD2
j_call: TRBJ2-1
v_call: TRBV7-7

cdr3_nt: TGTGCCAGCAGTTTATTTGGGAGCGACACAGATACGCAGTATTTT
cdr3_aa: CASSLFGSDTDTQYF
clone_size: .
d_call: .
j_call: TRBJ2-3
v_call: TRBV28

cdr3_nt: TGCAGTGCAGGGACACTGGGCTCTGGGGCCAACGTCCTGACTTTC
cdr3_aa: CSAGTLGSGANVLTF
clone_size: .
d_call: .
j_call: TRBJ2-6
v_call: TRBV20-1

cdr3_nt: TGTGCCAGCACCCCGGGACAGGGTGCTGGAAACACCATATATTTT
cdr3_aa: CASTPGQGAGNTIYF
clone_size: .
d_call: TRBD1
j_call: TRBJ1-3
v_call: TRBV6-1

cdr3_nt: TGTGCCAGCAGCTCGACGTCCCTCTCCTACAATGAGCAGTTCTTC
cdr3_aa: CASSSTSLSYNEQFF
clone_size: many
d_call: .
j_call: TRBJ2-1
v_call: TRBV7-9

cdr3_nt: TGTGCCAGCAGCTTAGATCCCTTAGAAAAACTGTTTTTT
cdr3_aa: CASSLDPLEKLFF
clone_size: many
d_call: .
j_call: TRBJ1-4
v_call: TRBV7-6

cdr3_nt: TGTGCCAGCAGCTTACTAGTTAACACCGGGGAGCTGTTTTTT
cdr3_aa: CASSLLVNTGELFF
clone_size: many
d_call: .
j_call: TRBJ2-2
v_call: TRBV11-2

cdr3_nt: TGTGCCAGCTTCTTCGTTGAGGGGACCGGGGAGCTGTTTTTT
cdr3_aa: CASFFVEGTGELFF
clone_size: many
d_call: .
j_call: TRBJ2-2
v_call: TRBV6-6

cdr3_nt: TGTGCCAGCAGTCACCGGGGAGGGGTAACTCCGACAGATACGCAGTATTTT
cdr3_aa: CASSHRGGVTPTDTQYF
clone_size: .
d_call: TRBD2
j_call: TRBJ2-3
v_call: TRBV6-5

cdr3_nt: TGTGCCAGCAGCTTGGCTCTAGCGGGCTCCTACGAGCAGTACTTC
cdr3_aa: CASSLALAGSYEQYF
clone_size: many
d_call: TRBD2
j_call: TRBJ2-7
v_call: TRBV5-5

cdr3_nt: TGTGCCAGCAGTCACTCTGCCTTCGCTAGCACAGATACGCAGTATTTT
cdr3_aa: CASSHSAFASTDTQYF
clone_size: few
d_call: .
j_call: TRBJ2-3
v_call: TRBV6-5

cdr3_nt: TGTGCCAGCAGCTTACGGGGAGGGGTAACTGAAGCTTTCTTT
cdr3_aa: CASSLRGGVTEAFF
clone_size: .
d_call: .
j_call: TRBJ1-1
v_call: TRBV7-2

cdr3_nt: TGTGCCAGCAGCTTGGTAAGGACAGGGAACACTGAAGCTTTCTTT
cdr3_aa: CASSLVRTGNTEAFF
clone_size: few
d_call: TRBD1
j_call: TRBJ1-1
v_call: TRBV5-4

cdr3_nt: TGTGCCAGCAGCTACACAGGGGACTACTATGGCTACACCTTC
cdr3_aa: CASSYTGDYYGYTF
clone_size: .
d_call: TRBD1
j_call: TRBJ1-2
v_call: TRBV5-8

cdr3_nt: .
cdr3_aa: CASNPTGFTEAFFGKLFF
clone_size: .
d_call: .
j_call: TRBJ1-4
v_call: TRBV19

cdr3_nt: TGCAGTGCTAGCTGGACTACCCGGAAGAGCCAAGAGACCCAGTACTTC
cdr3_aa: CSASWTTRKSQETQYF
clone_size: many
d_call: .
j_call: TRBJ2-5
v_call: TRBV20-1

cdr3_nt: TGCAGTGCTCCTATCATGGGTCGGGCAAACACCGGGGAGCTGTTTTTT
cdr3_aa: CSAPIMGRANTGELFF
clone_size: many
d_call: .
j_call: TRBJ2-2
v_call: TRBV20-1

cdr3_nt: TGCAGTGCTAGAGATCCAGGCGCAACCTTC
cdr3_aa: CSARDPGATF
clone_size: many
d_call: .
j_call: TRBJ1-2
v_call: TRBV20-1

cdr3_nt: TGTGCCAGCAGCTTAGATGAAGAGACCCAGTACTTC
cdr3_aa: CASSLDEETQYF
clone_size: many
d_call: .
j_call: TRBJ2-5
v_call: TRBV7-9

cdr3_nt: TGTGCCAGCAGCCTCTTAGAATCCACTGAGCATTTT
cdr3_aa: CASSLLESTEHF
clone_size: .
d_call: .
j_call: TRBJ1-5
v_call: TRBV2

cdr3_nt: TGCGCCAGCAGCAGGCGGGGGGGGGACCTGAATGAGCAGTATTTT
cdr3_aa: CASSRRGGDLNEQYF
clone_size: .
d_call: TRBD2
j_call: TRBJ2-3
v_call: TRBV5-1

cdr3_nt: TGCAGTGCTAGAAGTAGCGGGAGTTCCGGGGAGCTGTTTTTT
cdr3_aa: CSARSSGSSGELFF
clone_size: .
d_call: TRBD2
j_call: TRBJ2-2
v_call: TRBV20-1

cdr3_nt: TGTGCCAGCAGCCAAGAGGAGGGTCCCACCTCACCCCTCCACTTT
cdr3_aa: CASSQEEGPTSPLHF
clone_size: many
d_call: .
j_call: TRBJ1-6
v_call: TRBV4-2

cdr3_nt: TGTGCCAGCAGCTCCGGGACTAGCGGCGCCTTC
cdr3_aa: CASSSGTSGAF
clone_size: once
d_call: .
j_call: TRBJ1-2
v_call: TRBV7-9

cdr3_nt: TGCAGTGCCCAAGTGAGAGGGGGCAATCAGCCCCAGCATTTT
cdr3_aa: CSAQVRGGNQPQHF
clone_size: many
d_call: .
j_call: TRBJ1-5
v_call: TRBV20-1

cdr3_nt: TGTGCCAGCAGGGGGGGCGGTAACGCCGGGGAGCTGTTTTTT
cdr3_aa: CASRGGGNAGELFF
clone_size: many
d_call: .
j_call: TRBJ2-2
v_call: TRBV6-6

cdr3_nt: TGTGCCAGTAAATACAGGGAGTCAGACTATGGCTACACCTTC
cdr3_aa: CASKYRESDYGYTF
clone_size: many
d_call: .
j_call: TRBJ1-2
v_call: TRBV6-1

cdr3_nt: TGTGCCATCAACCCGGGACAGTCCTCCTACGAGCAGTACTTC
cdr3_aa: CAINPGQSSYEQYF
clone_size: many
d_call: TRBD1
j_call: TRBJ2-7
v_call: TRBV10-3

cdr3_nt: TGTGCCACCCAGCAGGACAGGGGAACCACAGATACGCAGTATTTT
cdr3_aa: CATQQDRGTTDTQYF
clone_size: many
d_call: TRBD1
j_call: TRBJ2-3
v_call: TRBV15

cdr3_nt: TGCAGTGCCGTTCCCGGGACAGGGGATGAAAAACTGTTTTTT
cdr3_aa: CSAVPGTGDEKLFF
clone_size: many
d_call: TRBD1
j_call: TRBJ1-4
v_call: TRBV20-1

cdr3_nt: TGTGCCACCAGTGATTCCCGGGCGGCGCCCAAAGAGACCCAGTACTTC
cdr3_aa: CATSDSRAAPKETQYF
clone_size: many
d_call: .
j_call: TRBJ2-5
v_call: TRBV24-1

cdr3_nt: TGTGCCAGTAGTATAGGTGCTAGAAGGGCGGACTATGGCTACACCTTC
cdr3_aa: CASSIGARRADYGYTF
clone_size: many
d_call: .
j_call: TRBJ1-2
v_call: TRBV19

cdr3_nt: TGTGCCAGCAGCTCTAGCGGGAGCACCTACGAGCAGTACTTC
cdr3_aa: CASSSSGSTYEQYF
clone_size: many
d_call: TRBD2
j_call: TRBJ2-7
v_call: TRBV11-3

cdr3_nt: TGTGCCAGCAGGTCCGACAGGGGAGAAGCTTTCTTT
cdr3_aa: CASRSDRGEAFF
clone_size: .
d_call: TRBD1
j_call: TRBJ1-1
v_call: TRBV6-5

cdr3_nt: TGTGCCAGTAGTATTAGCGTCCTGAGGGTCTATGAGCAGTTCTTC
cdr3_aa: CASSISVLRVYEQFF
clone_size: .
d_call: .
j_call: TRBJ2-1
v_call: TRBV19

cdr3_nt: TGTGCCACCAGCAGAAGACTTAAGGATGGGCAATTCTTC
cdr3_aa: CATSRRLKDGQFF
clone_size: once
d_call: .
j_call: TRBJ2-1
v_call: TRBV15

cdr3_nt: TGTGCCAGCAGTGAAGGACAGGGGATCTACAATGAGCAGTTCTTC
cdr3_aa: CASSEGQGIYNEQFF
clone_size: many
d_call: TRBD1
j_call: TRBJ2-1
v_call: TRBV6-1

cdr3_nt: TGTGCCTGGAGTGGCGAGCGGGCCCTCGGGAGTACGCAGTATTTT
cdr3_aa: CAWSGERALGSTQYF
clone_size: many
d_call: .
j_call: TRBJ2-3
v_call: TRBV30